One sample yielded the 29 T cell receptor beta chains listed below, sequenced in a study of shared clonotypes between healthy human individuals. This table comes from immunoSEQ multiplex PCR, and its TCRdb copy is limited to in-frame clones, with some not included. The sample holds approximately 840,000 clones, around 96% seen once. Cells designated naive CD8 were CD45RO-negative and were positively selected for CCR7, with terminally differentiated effector memory CD45RA+ cells excluded. Sequencing was done on a sample of naive CD8+ T cells sorted from blood. These receptors all stem from a man aged 30 to 45 in good health.

The chain links TRBV7-3 to TRBJ2-3, with TRBD2 as a possible D gene (5 bases). Germline CDR1 reads SGHTA; CDR2 reads FQGTGA. The CDR3 length is 15 residues. The ends were cut back, 5 bases at V and 0 bases at J, with 12 bases in the middle. CDR3 residues: CASSTSGGSTDTQYF. The CDR3 DNA is TGTGCCAGCAGCACCAGCGGAGGAAGCACAGATACGCAGTATTTT.

This clone was picked up one time. V usage is TRBV5-1 and J usage is TRBJ2-1; 8 nucleotides align to TRBD2. Looked up from germline, CDR1 is SGHRS and CDR2 is YFSETQ. The CDR3 loop spans 15 amino acids. Trimming removed 1 base from V and 6 bases from J; junction bases left unmatched: 6. CDR3 DNA: TGCGCCAGCAGCTTGCGTCTAGCGGGCCCCAATGAGCAGTTCTTC. Translation gives CASSLRLAGPNEQFF. The whole variable domain, remainder taken from reference TRBV5-1 and TRBJ2-1, is KAGVTQTPRYLIKTRGQQVTLSCSPISGHRSVSWYQQTPGQGLQFLFEYFSETQRNKGNFPGRFSGRQFSNSRSEMNVSTLELGDSALYLCASSLRLAGPNEQFFGPGTRLTVL.

The chain combines TRBV7-9 with TRBJ2-1; TRBD2 matches at 14 bases. CDR3 length equals 19 residues. Germline values: CDR1 SEHNR, CDR2 FQNEAQ (reference sequence). V shed 5 bases, J shed 2 bases, and the junction held 11 bases outside the gene matches. CDR3 sequence: CASSHPQGTSGSPYNEQFF. CDR3 coding DNA: TGTGCCAGCAGCCATCCCCAAGGGACTAGCGGGAGTCCCTACAATGAGCAGTTCTTC.

The V call is TRBV7-9, the J call TRBJ2-1; D call uncertain. Germline values: CDR1 SEHNR, CDR2 FQNEAQ (reference sequence). This CDR3 region has 14 residues. V lost 1 base to trimming and J lost 2 bases, with 6 bases between them. CDR3 sequence reads: CASSLVAAYNEQFF. The CDR3 DNA reads as TGTGCCAGCAGCTTAGTGGCAGCCTACAATGAGCAGTTCTTC.

This clone turned up a few times. The CDR3 sequence is CASSYSPGNQPQHF. CDR3 bases: TGTGCCAGCAGTTACTCACCAGGGAATCAGCCCCAGCATTTT. The gene calls are TRBV27 and TRBJ1-5; D perhaps matches TRBD1 (5 bases). V was pared by 4 bases and J by 4 bases, with 11 bases between. Per germline, CDR1 MNHEY and CDR2 SMNVEV (reference sequence). This CDR3 has 14 residues.

The chain uses TRBV14 and TRBJ2-1; TRBD2 agrees at 13 bases. The CDR3 spans 15 residues. CDR1 and CDR2 from the germline V gene are SGHDN and FVKESK. The trim removed 4 bases at V and 13 bases at J, leaving 10 bases unmatched. This CDR3 reads CASSLYGLAGEDQFF. The DNA of the CDR3 is TGTGCCAGCAGCCTCTATGGACTAGCGGGAGAAGATCAGTTCTTC.

This chain connects TRBV29-1 to TRBJ2-5; TRBD1 might be the D (6 bases). Germline V gives CDR1 SQVTM, CDR2 ANQGSEA. V was pared by 4 bases and J by 1 base, with 10 bases between. The CDR3 has 13 amino acids. CDR3 sequence: CSVVKDSQETQYF. The CDR3 DNA reads as TGCAGCGTTGTGAAGGACAGCCAAGAGACCCAGTACTTC.

As regards this clone: Other DNA sequences of this sample code for an identical CDR3. V usage is TRBV7-8 and J usage is TRBJ2-7, with D uncertain. With 5 bases removed from V and 0 bases from J, the gap between germline ends came to 5 bases. This CDR3 has 12 residues. CDR1 SGHVS and CDR2 FQNEAQ come from the germline V gene. DNA for the CDR3: TGTGCCAGCAGCCCCAGCTCCTACGAGCAGTACTTC. Its translation: CASSPSSYEQYF.

V is TRBV4-3 and J is TRBJ2-3; a weak D match, TRBD2 (5 bases). This CDR3 is 17 amino acids long. From germline, CDR1 is LGHNA and CDR2 YSLEER. The V end lost 0 bases, the J end lost 8 bases, and 21 bases lay between the germline ends. The CDR3 reads CASSQEGLGEGDRTQYF. CDR3 DNA sequence: TGCGCCAGCAGCCAAGAAGGGCTTGGAGAGGGAGATCGTACGCAGTATTTT.

The chain recombines TRBV7-3 with TRBJ2-1; D is unclear. The germline V gene has CDR1 SGHTA and CDR2 FQGTGA. The CDR3 spans 14 residues. V lost 0 bases and J lost 7, with 10 bases in between. CDR3 protein: CASSLTVGGNEQFF. The CDR3 DNA follows: TGTGCCAGCAGCTTAACCGTAGGCGGTAATGAGCAGTTCTTC.

The J gene is TRBJ2-7, the V gene TRBV7-8; 7 nucleotides line up with TRBD1. V lost 4 bases, J lost 5 bases, and 11 bases stayed unmatched. The CDR3 covers 15 residues. CDR1 is SGHVS and CDR2 is FQNEAQ in the germline V gene. In DNA form, the CDR3 reads TGTGCCAGCAGCTCCGAACAGGGGATTATCGACGAGCAGTACTTC. Its protein is CASSSEQGIIDEQYF.

The chain couples TRBV5-5 to TRBJ2-2; 7 positions agree with TRBD1. Trimming removed 0 bases from V and 5 bases from J; junction bases left unmatched: 4. The length of the CDR3 is 15 residues. The germline gives CDR1 SGHKS, CDR2 YYEKEE (reference sequence). CDR3 in amino acids: CASSLGQGWTGELFF. The CDR3 DNA is TGTGCCAGCAGCTTGGGACAGGGTTGGACCGGGGAGCTGTTTTTT. The variable domain in full, completed from reference TRBV5-5 and TRBJ2-2, reads DAGVTQSPTHLIKTRGQQVTLRCSPISGHKSVSWYQQVLGQGPQFIFQYYEKEERGRGNFPDRFSARQFPNYSSELNVNALLLGDSALYLCASSLGQGWTGELFFGEGSRLTVL.

The genes are TRBV27 and TRBJ2-7; 9 nucleotides agree with TRBD1. Trimming at V came to 7 bases and at J to 4 bases, leaving 5 bases not matched to a gene. This CDR3 region has 13 residues. Germline CDR1 MNHEY, CDR2 SMNVEV (reference sequence). CDR3 bases: TGTGCCAGCACGGCCGGGACAGGGTACGAGCAGTACTTC. Its translation: CASTAGTGYEQYF.

J is TRBJ2-5 and V is TRBV28; D perhaps matches TRBD2 (5 bases). Trimming pared 5 bases from V and 4 bases from J, leaving 11 bases between. The CDR3 loop spans 13 amino acids. CDR1 MDHEN and CDR2 SYDVKM come from the germline V gene. The CDR3 DNA sequence: TGTGCCAGCAGTCCCCCCGGGGTAGAGACCCAGTACTTC. Its translation is CASSPPGVETQYF.

The rearrangement joins TRBV11-2 to TRBJ2-2; no definite D call. V lost 5 bases and J 7 bases, leaving 20 bases between the germline ends. This CDR3 comprises 16 residues. CDR1 and CDR2 from the germline V gene are SGHAT and FQNNGV. This chain's CDR3 is CASSLRGASGYGELFF. As DNA, the CDR3 is TGTGCCAGCAGCCTTAGAGGTGCTTCGGGTTACGGGGAGCTGTTTTTT.

The J gene is TRBJ2-2, the V gene TRBV9; 16 positions agree with TRBD2. Germline CDR1 and CDR2: SGDLS and YYNGEE. The CDR3 loop spans 19 amino acids. Trimming at V came to 4 bases and at J to 8 bases, leaving 14 bases not matched to a gene. The CDR3 reads CASSPRGGTSGRATGELFF. DNA of the CDR3: TGTGCCAGCAGCCCCAGAGGGGGGACTAGCGGGAGGGCGACAGGGGAGCTGTTTTTT.

This clone showed up just once. The chain employs TRBV11-3 and TRBJ2-7; no clear D. Germline V lookup: CDR1 SGHNT, CDR2 YENEEA. The CDR3 extends over 13 amino acids. The germline V and J ends were trimmed by 3 bases and 4 bases, with 10 bases remaining between them. The CDR3 sequence is CASSFASQYEQYF. The CDR3 region has the DNA TGTGCCAGCAGCTTCGCCAGCCAGTACGAGCAGTACTTC.

The genes are TRBV29-1 and TRBJ1-1; D not certain. The CDR3 runs 11 residues. CDR1 SQVTM and CDR2 ANQGSEA come from the germline V gene. V gave up 7 bases and J gave up 1 base, with 7 bases separating them. The CDR3 here is CSASRNTEAFF. The CDR3 DNA reads as TGCAGCGCATCTAGGAACACTGAAGCTTTCTTT.

CDR3 sequence reads: CASSFRTDYGYTF. The CDR3, as DNA: TGTGCCAGCAGCTTTCGAACGGATTATGGCTACACCTTC. V usage is TRBV5-6 and J usage is TRBJ1-2; D call uncertain. Germline V gene lookup returns CDR1 SGHDT and CDR2 YYEEEE. The CDR3 loop spans 13 amino acids. Trimming shortened V by 2 bases and J by 5 bases, and 10 bases separated the two germline ends.

The sample holds one count of this clone. J is TRBJ2-1 and V is TRBV25-1; D is unclear. The ends were cut back, 3 bases at V and 6 bases at J, with 6 bases in the middle. The CDR3 totals 12 residues. CDR1 and CDR2 from the germline V gene are MGHDK and SYGVNS. CDR3 region: CASSDGFNEQFF. The CDR3 DNA reads as TGTGCCAGCAGTGATGGTTTCAATGAGCAGTTCTTC.

The V call is TRBV29-1, the J call TRBJ2-1; D perhaps matches TRBD2 (5 bases). In germline, CDR1 is SQVTM, CDR2 ANQGSEA. The CDR3 loop spans 13 amino acids. V lost 4 bases and J 5 bases, leaving 12 bases between the germline ends. The DNA for the CDR3 is TGCAGCGTTGTTCCGCTCGGGGACAATGAGCAGTTCTTC. It encodes CSVVPLGDNEQFF.

The chain carries TRBV10-3 and TRBJ1-1; D remains unclear. V shed 0 bases and J shed 0 bases, with 8 bases lying between them. CDR1 and CDR2 (germline): ENHRY, SYGVKD. The CDR3 loop spans 15 amino acids. The CDR3 DNA is TGTGCCATCAGTGAGTCAGTCAGCTTGAACACTGAAGCTTTCTTT. As protein: CAISESVSLNTEAFF.

This clone was picked up one time. The gene calls are TRBV19 and TRBJ1-5; D remains ambiguous. V lost 3 bases and J lost 0, with 9 bases in between. The CDR3 sequence is 15 residues long. Germline values: CDR1 LNHDA, CDR2 SQIVND (reference sequence). CDR3 in amino acids: CASSMEGYSNQPQHF. CDR3 coding DNA: TGTGCCAGTAGTATGGAGGGTTATAGCAATCAGCCCCAGCATTTT.

The rearrangement links TRBV5-8 to TRBJ2-1, with 7 bases aligning to TRBD1. CDR1 is SGHTS, CDR2 YDEGEE, per germline. V was pared by 4 bases and J by 5 bases, with 15 bases of the junction left unmatched. The CDR3 consists of 17 residues. The CDR3 sequence: CASSNDLRQGSDNEQFF. CDR3 bases: TGTGCCAGCAGCAACGACCTTCGACAGGGATCGGACAATGAGCAGTTCTTC. Filled out from reference TRBV5-8 and TRBJ2-1, the complete variable domain reads EAGVTQSPTHLIKTRGQQATLRCSPISGHTSVYWYQQALGLGLQFLLWYDEGEERNRGNFPPRFSGRQFPNYSSELNVNALELEDSALYLCASSNDLRQGSDNEQFFGPGTRLTVL.

V and J are TRBV27 and TRBJ1-4; D gene unclear. Germline assignment: CDR1 MNHEY and CDR2 SMNVEV (reference sequence). Trimming took off 3 bases at V and 8 bases at J, with 13 bases between the two ends. This CDR3 comprises 14 residues. CDR3 region: CASSFIASMEKLFF. As DNA, the CDR3 is TGTGCCAGCAGTTTTATTGCCAGCATGGAAAAACTGTTTTTT. The entire variable domain, with the rest obtained from reference TRBV27 and TRBJ1-4, is as follows: EAQVTQNPRYLITVTGKKLTVTCSQNMNHEYMSWYRQDPGLGLRQIYYSMNVEVTDKGDVPEGYKVSRKEKRNFPLILESPSPNQTSLYFCASSFIASMEKLFFGSGTQLSVL.

This rearrangement joins TRBV7-9 to TRBJ2-1; 9 nucleotides match TRBD1. Unmatched junction bases numbered 5, after V lost 3 bases and J lost 5 bases. Germline values: CDR1 SEHNR, CDR2 FQNEAQ (reference sequence). The CDR3 consists of 15 residues. The CDR3: CASSFTGGVDNEQFF. CDR3 in DNA: TGTGCCAGCAGCTTCACAGGGGGCGTCGACAATGAGCAGTTCTTC.

The J gene is TRBJ2-7, the V gene TRBV7-9, with a possible D match to TRBD1 (5 bases). The V end lost 4 bases, the J end lost 5 bases, and 15 bases lay between the germline ends. Germline V lookup: CDR1 SEHNR, CDR2 FQNEAQ (reference sequence). This CDR3 comprises 14 residues. CDR3 nucleotide sequence: TGTGCCAGCAGCTCACAGGTTCCCGTCGACGAGCAGTACTTC. It specifies CASSSQVPVDEQYF.

The chain is built from TRBV6-6 and TRBJ1-5; 7 nucleotides agree with TRBD1. Germline V lookup: CDR1 MNHNY, CDR2 SVGAGI (reference sequence). The CDR3 extends over 13 amino acids. CDR3 DNA: TGTGGGGTAGGGGGCGAAGGCAATCAGCCCCAGCATTTT. Protein product: CGVGGEGNQPQHF.

The J gene is TRBJ2-7, the V gene TRBV29-1, with 9 positions matching TRBD2. This CDR3 spans 14 amino acids. Losses at the gene ends were 7 bases for V and 2 bases for J; bases not matched to a gene: 9. Germline assignment: CDR1 SQVTM and CDR2 ANQGSEA. The DNA of the CDR3 is TGCAGCGCCGGGGAGCGGGAGGTCCCCTACGAGCAGTACTTC. Amino acid sequence: CSAGEREVPYEQYF.